This T cell receptor beta chain was observed in a study of T cells in Graves' hyperthyroidism and ophthalmopathy. Researchers took RNA transcripts and amplified the TCR beta CDR3 regions from them. First-round RT-PCR targeting the TCR CDR3 was performed with the HTBI primer set. TCRdb independently ran MiXCR on the multiplex PCR reads; one entry per CDR3 protein. The data contain 500,000 to 550,000 distinct CDR3 sequences, more than 20% of them singletons. V shed 3 bases, J shed 6 bases, and the junction held 6 bases outside the gene matches. The CDR3 is 15 residues long. Germline-derived CDR1 and CDR2 are KGHDR and SFDVKD.

This TCR was recovered from a man aged 18 to 35 with Graves' hyperthyroidism. The sequenced sample was blood. The V and J genes are TRBV24-1 and TRBJ2-2; 7 bases match TRBD1. The CDR3 coding sequence is TGTGCCACCAGTGATGCCGACAGGGCCGCCGGGGAGCTGTTTTTT. It yields the protein CATSDADRAAGELFF.